The present entry profiles one T cell receptor beta chain with its context. Its antigen is not known. The sample comes from a study of blood T cells in healthy people across ages. The study's findings and limits: The diversity estimates, figures obtained from one million T cells, were considered underestimates.

Primers used in a second PCR of about 6 to 11 cycles were a sample-barcoded 5' primer and a J-beta primer mix. TCRdb independently ran MiXCR on the 5' RACE reads; one entry per CDR3 protein. The table records about 1.4 million distinct CDR3 sequences, roughly 64% of them present only once. Every participating donor contributed 9.5 to 10 milliliters of peripheral blood through a draw. The V and J ends lost 1 base and 1 base respectively, with 8 bases between them. Germline lookup yields CDR1 DFQATT and CDR2 SNEGSKA (reference sequence). The CDR3 runs 14 residues. J is TRBJ2-4 and V is TRBV20-1; a weak D match, TRBD1 (6 bases). Sample: blood. The sequence was collected from a young man in good health. The CDR3 sequence: CSARAQGAKNIQYF. The CDR3 coding sequence is TGCAGTGCTAGAGCCCAGGGGGCCAAAAACATTCAGTACTTC.